This TCR beta chain was sequenced for a study of control samples from healthy donors and cancer patients (dated by TCRdb to about 2020). CDR1 is given as SGHRS and CDR2 as YFSETQ, both from the germline V gene. The CDR3 spans 17 residues, from the cysteine through the phenylalanine. The retained sequence is limited to the CDR3, 51 bases, with the frame set at the first base. V is pruned by 4 bases and J by 0 bases, leaving 10 bases of the junction without a gene match. In the case of this clone: The antigen it recognizes is unknown. No base-level quality is on record; no much larger clone is a single base apart.

The protocol used for the library was the immunoSEQ multiplex PCR assay. Entries here come from immuneACCESS through TCRdb and include only in-frame sequences with V and J called. Some clones fail to appear in such tables; in the studies checked, an unresolved V gene covers under half of the shortfall, and the cause of the remainder is unknown. In this sample the table shows about 150,000 clones, approximately 96% of which occur a single time. The ten largest make up around 5.4% of the sample. The chain uses TRBV5-1 and TRBJ2-4, and 7 junctional nucleotides match TRBD1. Sequencing input: blood. The origin of this receptor is a man aged 35 to 55 in good health. The DNA is as follows: TGCGCCAGCAGCACCTCGACAGGGACGGGAGCCAAAAACATTCAGTACTTC. Translation gives CASSTSTGTGAKNIQYF.